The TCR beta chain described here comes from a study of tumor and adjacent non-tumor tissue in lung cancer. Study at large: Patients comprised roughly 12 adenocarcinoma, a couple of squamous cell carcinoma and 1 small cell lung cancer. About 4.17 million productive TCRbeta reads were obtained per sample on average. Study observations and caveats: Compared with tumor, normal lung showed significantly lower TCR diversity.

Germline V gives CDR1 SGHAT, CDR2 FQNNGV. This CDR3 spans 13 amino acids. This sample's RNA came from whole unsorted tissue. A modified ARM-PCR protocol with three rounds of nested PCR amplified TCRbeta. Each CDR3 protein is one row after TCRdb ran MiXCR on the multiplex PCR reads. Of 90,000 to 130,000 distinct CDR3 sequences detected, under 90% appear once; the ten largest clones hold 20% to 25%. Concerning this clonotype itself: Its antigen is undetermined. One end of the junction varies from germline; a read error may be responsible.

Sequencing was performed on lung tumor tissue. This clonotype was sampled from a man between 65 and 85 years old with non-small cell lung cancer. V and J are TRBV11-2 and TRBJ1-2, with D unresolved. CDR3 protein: CASSLDTDYDYTF. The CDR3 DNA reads TGTGCCAGCAGCTTAGATACAGACTATGACTACACCTTC.